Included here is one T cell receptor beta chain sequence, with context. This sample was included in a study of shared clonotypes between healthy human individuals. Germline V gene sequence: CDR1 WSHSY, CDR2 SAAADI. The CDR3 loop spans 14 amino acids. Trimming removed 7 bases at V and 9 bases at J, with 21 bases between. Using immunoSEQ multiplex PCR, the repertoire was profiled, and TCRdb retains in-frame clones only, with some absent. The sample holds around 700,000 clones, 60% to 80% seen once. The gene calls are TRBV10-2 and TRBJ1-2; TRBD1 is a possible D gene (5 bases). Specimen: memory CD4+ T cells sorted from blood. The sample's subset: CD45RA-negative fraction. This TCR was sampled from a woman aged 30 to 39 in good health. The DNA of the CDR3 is TGCGCCAGCACTGCGACAGAATTCTCGGTGAGCTACACCTTC. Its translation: CASTATEFSVSYTF.